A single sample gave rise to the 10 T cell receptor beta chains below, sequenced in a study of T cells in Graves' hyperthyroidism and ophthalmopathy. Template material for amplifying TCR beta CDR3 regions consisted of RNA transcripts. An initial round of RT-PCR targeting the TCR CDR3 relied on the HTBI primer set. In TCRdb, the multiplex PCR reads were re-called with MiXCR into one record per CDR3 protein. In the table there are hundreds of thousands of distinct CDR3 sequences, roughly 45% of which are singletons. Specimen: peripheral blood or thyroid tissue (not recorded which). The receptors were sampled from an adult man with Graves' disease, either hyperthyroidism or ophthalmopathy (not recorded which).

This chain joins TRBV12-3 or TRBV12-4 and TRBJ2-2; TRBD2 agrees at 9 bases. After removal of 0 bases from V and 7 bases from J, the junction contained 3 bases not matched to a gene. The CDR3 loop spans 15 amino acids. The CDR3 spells CASSLAGLADGELFF. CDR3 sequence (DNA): TGTGCCAGCAGTTTAGCGGGACTAGCCGACGGGGAGCTGTTTTTT.

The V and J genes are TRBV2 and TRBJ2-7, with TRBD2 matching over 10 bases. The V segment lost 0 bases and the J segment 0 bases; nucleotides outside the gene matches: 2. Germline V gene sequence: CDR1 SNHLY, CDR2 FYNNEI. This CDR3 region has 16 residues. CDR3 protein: CASSEASGGTSYEQYF. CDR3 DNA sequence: TGTGCCAGCAGTGAAGCTAGCGGGGGGACCTCCTACGAGCAGTACTTC.

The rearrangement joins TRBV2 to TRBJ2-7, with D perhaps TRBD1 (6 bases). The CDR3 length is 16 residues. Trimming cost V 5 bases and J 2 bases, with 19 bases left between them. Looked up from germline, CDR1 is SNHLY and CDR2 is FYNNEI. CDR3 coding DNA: TGTGCCAGCAGTTTAAGTTCAGGGGACATCCCCTACGAGCAGTACTTC. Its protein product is CASSLSSGDIPYEQYF.

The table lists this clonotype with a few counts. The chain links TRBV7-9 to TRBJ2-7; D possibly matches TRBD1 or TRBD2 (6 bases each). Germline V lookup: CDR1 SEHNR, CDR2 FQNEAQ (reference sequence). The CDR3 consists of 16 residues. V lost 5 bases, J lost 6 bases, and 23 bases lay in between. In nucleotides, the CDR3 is TGTGCCAGCAGCCGAGGGGGAGGTTTGAATTTTGGCGAGCAGTACTTC. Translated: CASSRGGGLNFGEQYF.

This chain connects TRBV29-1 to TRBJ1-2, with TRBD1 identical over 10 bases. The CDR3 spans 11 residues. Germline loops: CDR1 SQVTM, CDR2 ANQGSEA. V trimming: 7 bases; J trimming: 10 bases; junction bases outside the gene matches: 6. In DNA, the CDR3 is TGCAGCGGGGGGGGACAGGGGACCTACACCTTC. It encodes CSGGGQGTYTF.

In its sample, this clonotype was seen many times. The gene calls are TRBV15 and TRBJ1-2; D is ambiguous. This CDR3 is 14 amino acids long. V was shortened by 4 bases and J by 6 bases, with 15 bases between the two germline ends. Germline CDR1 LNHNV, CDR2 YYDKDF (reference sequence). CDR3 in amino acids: CATSKGGTPHGYTF. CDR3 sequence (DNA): TGTGCCACCAGCAAAGGTGGAACCCCCCATGGCTACACCTTC.

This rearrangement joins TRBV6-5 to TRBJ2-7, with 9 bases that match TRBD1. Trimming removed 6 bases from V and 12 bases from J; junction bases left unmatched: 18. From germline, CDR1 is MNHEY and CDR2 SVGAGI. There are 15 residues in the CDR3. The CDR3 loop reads CASSNHGTGWGERYF. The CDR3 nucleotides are TGTGCCAGCAGCAACCATGGGACAGGGTGGGGCGAGAGGTACTTC.

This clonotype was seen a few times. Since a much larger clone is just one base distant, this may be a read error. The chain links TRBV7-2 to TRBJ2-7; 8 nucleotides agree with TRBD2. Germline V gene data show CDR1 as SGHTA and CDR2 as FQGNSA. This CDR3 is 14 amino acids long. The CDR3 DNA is TGTGCCCGCAGCTTAAGCGGGAGCTCCTACGAGCAGTACTTC. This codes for CARSLSGSSYEQYF.

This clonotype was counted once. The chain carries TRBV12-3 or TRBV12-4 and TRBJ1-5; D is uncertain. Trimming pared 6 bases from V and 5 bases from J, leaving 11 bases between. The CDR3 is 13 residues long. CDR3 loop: CASSQGGHQPQHF. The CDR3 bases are TGTGCCAGCAGCCAAGGAGGCCATCAGCCCCAGCATTTT.

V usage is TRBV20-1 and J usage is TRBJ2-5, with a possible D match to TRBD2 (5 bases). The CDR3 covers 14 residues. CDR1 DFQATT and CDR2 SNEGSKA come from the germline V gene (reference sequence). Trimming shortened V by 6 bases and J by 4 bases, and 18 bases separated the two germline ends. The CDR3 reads CSAQINVAGETQYF. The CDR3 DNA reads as TGCAGTGCGCAAATAAATGTGGCGGGAGAGACCCAGTACTTC.